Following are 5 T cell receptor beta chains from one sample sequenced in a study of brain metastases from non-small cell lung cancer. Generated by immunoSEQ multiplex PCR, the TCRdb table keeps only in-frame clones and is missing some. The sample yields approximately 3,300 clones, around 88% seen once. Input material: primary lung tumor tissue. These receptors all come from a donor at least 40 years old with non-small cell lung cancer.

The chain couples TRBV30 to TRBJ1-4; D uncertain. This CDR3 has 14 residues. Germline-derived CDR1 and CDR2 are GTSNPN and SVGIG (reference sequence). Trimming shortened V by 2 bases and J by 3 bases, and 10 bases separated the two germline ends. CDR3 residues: CAWSWRAANEKLFF. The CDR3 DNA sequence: TGTGCCTGGAGTTGGAGGGCAGCTAATGAAAAACTGTTTTTT.

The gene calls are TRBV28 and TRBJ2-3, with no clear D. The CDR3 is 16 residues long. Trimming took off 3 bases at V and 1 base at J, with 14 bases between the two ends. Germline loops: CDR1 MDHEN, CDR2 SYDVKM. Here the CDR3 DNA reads TGTGCCAGCAGTTTCCACCAGTCGCCAGGCACAGATACGCAGTATTTT. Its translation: CASSFHQSPGTDTQYF.

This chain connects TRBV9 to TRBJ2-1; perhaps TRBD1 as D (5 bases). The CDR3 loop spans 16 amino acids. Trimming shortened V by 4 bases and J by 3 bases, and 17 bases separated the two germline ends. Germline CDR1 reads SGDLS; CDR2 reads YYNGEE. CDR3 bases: TGTGCCAGCAGCTCGATCCAGGGAAACTTCTACAATGAGCAGTTCTTC. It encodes CASSSIQGNFYNEQFF.

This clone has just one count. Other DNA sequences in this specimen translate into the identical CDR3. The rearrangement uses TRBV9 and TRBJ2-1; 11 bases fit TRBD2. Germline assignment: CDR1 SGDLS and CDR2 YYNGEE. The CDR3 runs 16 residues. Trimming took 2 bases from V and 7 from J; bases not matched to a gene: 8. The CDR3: CASSVQLAGVYNEQFF. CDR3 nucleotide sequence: TGTGCCAGCAGCGTTCAACTAGCGGGAGTCTATAATGAGCAGTTCTTC.

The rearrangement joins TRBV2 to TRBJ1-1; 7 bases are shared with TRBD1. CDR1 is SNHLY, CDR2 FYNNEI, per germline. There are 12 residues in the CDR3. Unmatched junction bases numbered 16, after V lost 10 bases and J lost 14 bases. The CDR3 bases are TGTGCCATGGAGGGGGCCAGTACAAAAACATTCTTT. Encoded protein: CAMEGASTKTFF. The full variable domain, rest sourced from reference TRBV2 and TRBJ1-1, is EPEVTQTPSHQVTQMGQEVILRCVPISNHLYFYWYRQILGQKVEFLVSFYNNEISEKSEIFDDQFSVERPDGSNFTLKIRSTKLEDSAMYFCAMEGASTKTFFGQGTRLTVV.